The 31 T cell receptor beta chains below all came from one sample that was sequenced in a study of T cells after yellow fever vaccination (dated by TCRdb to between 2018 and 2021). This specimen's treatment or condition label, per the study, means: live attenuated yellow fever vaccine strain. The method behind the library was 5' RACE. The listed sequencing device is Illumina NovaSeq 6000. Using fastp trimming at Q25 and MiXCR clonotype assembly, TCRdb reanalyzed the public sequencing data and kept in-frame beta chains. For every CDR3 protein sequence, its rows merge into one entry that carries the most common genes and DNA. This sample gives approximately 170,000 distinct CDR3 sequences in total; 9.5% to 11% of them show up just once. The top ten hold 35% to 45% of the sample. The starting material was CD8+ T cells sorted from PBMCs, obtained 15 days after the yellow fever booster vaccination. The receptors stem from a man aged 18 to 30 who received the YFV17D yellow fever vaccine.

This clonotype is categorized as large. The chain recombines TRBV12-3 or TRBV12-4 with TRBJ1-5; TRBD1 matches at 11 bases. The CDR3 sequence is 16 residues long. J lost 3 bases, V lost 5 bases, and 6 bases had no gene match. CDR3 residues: CASSQGQGVLNQPQHF. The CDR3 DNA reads TGTGCCAGCAGTCAGGGACAGGGGGTCCTCAATCAGCCCCAGCATTTT.

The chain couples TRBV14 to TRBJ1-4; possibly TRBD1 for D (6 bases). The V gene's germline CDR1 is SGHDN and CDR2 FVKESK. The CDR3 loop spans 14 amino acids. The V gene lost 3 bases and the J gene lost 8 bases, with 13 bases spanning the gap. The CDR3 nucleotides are TGTGCCAGCAGCCACAGGGGAAAAGGAGAAAAACTGTTTTTT. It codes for CASSHRGKGEKLFF.

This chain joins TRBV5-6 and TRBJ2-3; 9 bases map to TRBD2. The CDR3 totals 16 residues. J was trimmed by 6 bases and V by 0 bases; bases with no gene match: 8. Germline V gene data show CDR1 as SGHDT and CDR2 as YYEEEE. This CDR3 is CASSLEDLAGMDTQYF. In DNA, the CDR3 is TGTGCCAGCAGCTTGGAAGATCTAGCGGGGATGGATACGCAGTATTTT.

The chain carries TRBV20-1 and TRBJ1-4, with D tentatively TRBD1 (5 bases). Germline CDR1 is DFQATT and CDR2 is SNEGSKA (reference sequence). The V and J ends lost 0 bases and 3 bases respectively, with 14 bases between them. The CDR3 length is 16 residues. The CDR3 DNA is TGCAGTGCTAGAGATAGGGGTTATACCTCTAATGAAAAACTGTTTTTT. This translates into CSARDRGYTSNEKLFF.

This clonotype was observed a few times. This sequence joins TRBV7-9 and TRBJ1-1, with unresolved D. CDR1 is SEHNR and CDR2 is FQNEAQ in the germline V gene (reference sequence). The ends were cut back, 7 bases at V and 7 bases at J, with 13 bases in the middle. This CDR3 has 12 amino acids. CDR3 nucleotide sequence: TGTGCCAGCAAGAAAGGGAAGGGTGAAGCTTTCTTT. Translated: CASKKGKGEAFF.

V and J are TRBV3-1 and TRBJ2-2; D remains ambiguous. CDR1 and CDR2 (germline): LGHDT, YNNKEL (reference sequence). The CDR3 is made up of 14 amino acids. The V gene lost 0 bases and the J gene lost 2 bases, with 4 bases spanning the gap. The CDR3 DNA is TGTGCCAGCAGCCAAGATGATAACACCGGGGAGCTGTTTTTT. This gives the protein CASSQDDNTGELFF.

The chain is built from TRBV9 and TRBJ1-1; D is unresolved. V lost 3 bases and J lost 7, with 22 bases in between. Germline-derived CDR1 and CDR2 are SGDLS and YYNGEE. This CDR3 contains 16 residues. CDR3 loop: CASSADLYGKAVEAFF. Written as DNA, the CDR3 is TGTGCCAGCAGCGCGGACCTTTACGGGAAGGCGGTTGAAGCTTTCTTT.

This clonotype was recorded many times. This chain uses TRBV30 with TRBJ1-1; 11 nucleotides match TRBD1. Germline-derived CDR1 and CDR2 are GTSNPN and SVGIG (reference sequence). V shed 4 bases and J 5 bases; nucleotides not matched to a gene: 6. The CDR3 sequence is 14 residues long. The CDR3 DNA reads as TGTGCCTGGAACCCGGGACAGGGGGGAACTGAAGCTTTCTTT. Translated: CAWNPGQGGTEAFF.

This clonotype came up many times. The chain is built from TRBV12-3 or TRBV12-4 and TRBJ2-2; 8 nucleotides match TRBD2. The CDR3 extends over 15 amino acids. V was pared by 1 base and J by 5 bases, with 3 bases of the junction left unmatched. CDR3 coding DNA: TGTGCCAGCAGTTTAGGGATAGCGGGGACCGGGGAGCTGTTTTTT. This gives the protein CASSLGIAGTGELFF.

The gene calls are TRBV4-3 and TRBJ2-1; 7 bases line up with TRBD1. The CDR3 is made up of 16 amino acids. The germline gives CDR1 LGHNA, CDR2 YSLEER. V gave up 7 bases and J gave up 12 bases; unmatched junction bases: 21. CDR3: CASTQDRDRMPQGQFF. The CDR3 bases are TGCGCCAGCACCCAGGACCGGGACAGAATGCCGCAGGGGCAGTTCTTC.

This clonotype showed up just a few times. DNA for the CDR3: TGCAGTGCTAGAGATCTATTCGGTAGCTCTGGGGCCAACGTCCTGACTTTC. As protein: CSARDLFGSSGANVLTF. The V gene is TRBV20-1, the J gene TRBJ2-6; D unresolved. This CDR3 contains 17 residues. V lost 0 bases to trimming and J lost 0 bases, with 12 bases between them. Germline V CDR1 and CDR2: DFQATT, SNEGSKA (reference sequence).

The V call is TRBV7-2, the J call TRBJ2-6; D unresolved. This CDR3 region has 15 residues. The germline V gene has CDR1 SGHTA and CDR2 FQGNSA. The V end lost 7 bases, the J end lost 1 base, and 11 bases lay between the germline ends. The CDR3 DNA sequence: TGTGCCAGCACCCCGGTGGCATCTGGGGCCAACGTCCTGACTTTC. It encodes CASTPVASGANVLTF.

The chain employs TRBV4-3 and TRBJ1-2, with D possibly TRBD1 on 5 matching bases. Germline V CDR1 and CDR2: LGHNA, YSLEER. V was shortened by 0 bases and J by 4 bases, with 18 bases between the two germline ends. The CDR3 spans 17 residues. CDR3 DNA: TGCGCCAGCAGCCAAGATCCGGACACCCGAGATGGCTATGGCTACACCTTC. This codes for CASSQDPDTRDGYGYTF.

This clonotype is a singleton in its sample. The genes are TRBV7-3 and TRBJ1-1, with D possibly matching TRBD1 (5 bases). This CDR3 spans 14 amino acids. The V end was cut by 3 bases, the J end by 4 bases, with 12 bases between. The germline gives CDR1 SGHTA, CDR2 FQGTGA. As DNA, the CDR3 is TGTGCCAGCAGCTTGGGACCCGAGGGCACTGAAGCTTTCTTT. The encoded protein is CASSLGPEGTEAFF.

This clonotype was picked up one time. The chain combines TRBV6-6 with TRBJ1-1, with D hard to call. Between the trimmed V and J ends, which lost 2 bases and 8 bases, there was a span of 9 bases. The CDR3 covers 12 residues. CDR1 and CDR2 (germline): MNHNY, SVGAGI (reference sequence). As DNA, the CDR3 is TGTGCCAGCAGTTACGTCCGGGCAGAAGCTTTCTTT. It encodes CASSYVRAEAFF.

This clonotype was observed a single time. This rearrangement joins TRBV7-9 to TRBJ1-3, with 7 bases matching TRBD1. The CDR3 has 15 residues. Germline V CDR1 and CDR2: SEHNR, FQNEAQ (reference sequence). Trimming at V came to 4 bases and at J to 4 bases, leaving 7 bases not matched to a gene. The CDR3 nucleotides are TGTGCCAGCAGCTATCCACAGGGGCTGGGAAACACCATATATTTT. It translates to CASSYPQGLGNTIYF.

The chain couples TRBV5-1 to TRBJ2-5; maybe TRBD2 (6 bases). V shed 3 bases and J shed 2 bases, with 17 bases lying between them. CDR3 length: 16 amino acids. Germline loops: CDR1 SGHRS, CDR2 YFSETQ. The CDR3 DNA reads TGCGCCAGCAGCTCGCGATGGGACGGAGGGCAAGAGACCCAGTACTTC. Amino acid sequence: CASSSRWDGGQETQYF.

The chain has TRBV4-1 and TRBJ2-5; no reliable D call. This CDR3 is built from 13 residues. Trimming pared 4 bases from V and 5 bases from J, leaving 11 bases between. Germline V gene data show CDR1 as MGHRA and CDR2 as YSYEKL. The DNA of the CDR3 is TGCGCCAGCAGCCCGCCGTTACTCGAGACCCAGTACTTC. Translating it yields CASSPPLLETQYF.

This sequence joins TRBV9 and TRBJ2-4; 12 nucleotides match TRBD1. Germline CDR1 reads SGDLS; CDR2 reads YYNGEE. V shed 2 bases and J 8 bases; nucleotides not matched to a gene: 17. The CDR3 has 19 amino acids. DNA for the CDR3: TGTGCCAGCAGCGTCAATCCCGGGACAGGGGGCGGAGAGGTTGACATTCAGTACTTC. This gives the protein CASSVNPGTGGGEVDIQYF.

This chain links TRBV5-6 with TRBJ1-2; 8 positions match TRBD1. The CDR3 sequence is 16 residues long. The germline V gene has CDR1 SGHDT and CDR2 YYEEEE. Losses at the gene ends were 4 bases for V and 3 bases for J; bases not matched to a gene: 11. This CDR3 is CASSLPRTGRDYGYTF. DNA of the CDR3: TGTGCCAGCAGCCTACCTCGGACAGGGAGGGACTATGGCTACACCTTC.

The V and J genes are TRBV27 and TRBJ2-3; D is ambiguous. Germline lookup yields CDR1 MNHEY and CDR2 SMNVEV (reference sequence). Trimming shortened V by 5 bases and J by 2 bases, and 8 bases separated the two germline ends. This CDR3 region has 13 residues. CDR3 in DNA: TGTGCCAGCAGTCCCCAGAACACAGATACGCAGTATTTT. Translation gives CASSPQNTDTQYF.

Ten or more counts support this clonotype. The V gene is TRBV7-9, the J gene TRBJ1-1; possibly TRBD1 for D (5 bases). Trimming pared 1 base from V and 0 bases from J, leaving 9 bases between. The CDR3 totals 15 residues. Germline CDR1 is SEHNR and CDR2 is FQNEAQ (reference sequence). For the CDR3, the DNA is TGTGCCAGCAGCTTAGGTCAGGGCATGAACACTGAAGCTTTCTTT. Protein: CASSLGQGMNTEAFF.

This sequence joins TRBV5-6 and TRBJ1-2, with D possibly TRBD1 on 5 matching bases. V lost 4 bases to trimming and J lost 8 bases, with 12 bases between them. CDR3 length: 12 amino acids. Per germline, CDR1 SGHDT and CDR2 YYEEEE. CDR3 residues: CASSGTRRGYTF. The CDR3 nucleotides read TGTGCCAGCAGCGGGACCCGGCGAGGCTACACCTTC.

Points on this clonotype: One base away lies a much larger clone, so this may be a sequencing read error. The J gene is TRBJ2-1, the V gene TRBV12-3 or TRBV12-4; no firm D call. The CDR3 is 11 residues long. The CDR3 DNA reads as TGTTCCAGCAGTTTTAACAATGAGCAGTTCTTC. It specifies CSSSFNNEQFF.

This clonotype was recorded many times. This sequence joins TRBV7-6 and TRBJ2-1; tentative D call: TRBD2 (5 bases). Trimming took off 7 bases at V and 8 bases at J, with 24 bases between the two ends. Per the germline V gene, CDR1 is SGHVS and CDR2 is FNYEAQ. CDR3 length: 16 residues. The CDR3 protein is CASILSESPSPHEQFF. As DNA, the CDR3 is TGTGCCAGCATTCTTAGCGAATCCCCTTCCCCCCATGAGCAGTTCTTC.

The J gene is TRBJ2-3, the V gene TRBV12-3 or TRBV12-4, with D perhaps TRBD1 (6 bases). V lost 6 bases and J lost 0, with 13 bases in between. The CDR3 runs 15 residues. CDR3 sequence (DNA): TGTGCCAGCAGCCCGGACAGTTTTAGCACAGATACGCAGTATTTT. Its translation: CASSPDSFSTDTQYF.

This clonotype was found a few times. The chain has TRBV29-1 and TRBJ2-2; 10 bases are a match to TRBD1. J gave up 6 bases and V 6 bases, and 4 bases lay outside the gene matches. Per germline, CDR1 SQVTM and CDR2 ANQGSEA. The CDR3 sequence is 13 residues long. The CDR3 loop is CSVRDRGPGELFF. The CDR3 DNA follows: TGCAGCGTCCGGGACAGGGGTCCCGGGGAGCTGTTTTTT.

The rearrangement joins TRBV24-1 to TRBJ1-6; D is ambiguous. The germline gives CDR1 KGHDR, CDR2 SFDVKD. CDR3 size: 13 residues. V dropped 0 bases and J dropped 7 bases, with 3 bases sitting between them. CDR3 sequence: CATSDLANSPLHF. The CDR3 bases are TGTGCCACCAGTGATTTGGCGAATTCACCCCTCCACTTT.

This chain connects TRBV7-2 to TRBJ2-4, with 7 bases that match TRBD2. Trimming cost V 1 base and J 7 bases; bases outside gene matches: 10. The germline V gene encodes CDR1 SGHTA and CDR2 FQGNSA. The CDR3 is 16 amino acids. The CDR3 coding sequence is TGTGCCAGCAGCTTAGTAGCGGGTACACCTTGGAACATTCAGTACTTC. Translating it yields CASSLVAGTPWNIQYF. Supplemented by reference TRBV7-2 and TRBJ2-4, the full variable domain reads GAGVSQSPSNKVTEKGKDVELRCDPISGHTALYWYRQSLGQGLEFLIYFQGNSAPDKSGLPSDRFSAERTGGSVSTLTIQRTQQEDSAVYLCASSLVAGTPWNIQYFGAGTRLSVL.

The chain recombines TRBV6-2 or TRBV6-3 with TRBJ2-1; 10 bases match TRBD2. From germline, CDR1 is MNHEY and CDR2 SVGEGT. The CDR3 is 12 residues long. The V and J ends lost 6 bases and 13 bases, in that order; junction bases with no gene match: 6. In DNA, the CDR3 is TGTGCCAGCAGATTAGCGGGGGGCCTTCAGTTCTTC. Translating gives CASRLAGGLQFF.

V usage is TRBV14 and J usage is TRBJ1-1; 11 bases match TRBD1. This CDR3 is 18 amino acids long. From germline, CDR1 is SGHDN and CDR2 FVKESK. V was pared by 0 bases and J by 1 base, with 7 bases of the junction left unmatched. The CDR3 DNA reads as TGTGCCAGCAGCCAAGATCAGGACAGGGGGCATAGGAACACTGAAGCTTTCTTT. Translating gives CASSQDQDRGHRNTEAFF.